Below are 19 T cell receptor beta chains sequenced from a single sample in a study of blood T cell repertoires in COVID-19. Measured with immunoSEQ multiplex PCR; TCRdb has only the in-frame clones, and not every one. This sample has roughly 150,000 clones, with 84% found just once. The sequencing input was peripheral blood. Receptors were obtained from an elderly woman with COVID-19, enrolled during active disease.

In this sample, this clone turned up once. The J gene is TRBJ2-7, the V gene TRBV10-3; TRBD1 is a possible D gene (6 bases). There are 14 residues in the CDR3. Looked up from germline, CDR1 is ENHRY and CDR2 is SYGVKD. Trimming removed 2 bases from V and 3 bases from J, with 11 bases in between. The CDR3, as DNA: TGTGCCATCAGTGAGAGGGGGAGAAGCTACGAGCAGTACTTC. As protein: CAISERGRSYEQYF.

V is TRBV7-9 and J is TRBJ2-2, with 8 bases lining up with TRBD1. J gave up 4 bases and V 2 bases, and 15 bases lay outside the gene matches. The germline V gene has CDR1 SEHNR and CDR2 FQNEAQ (reference sequence). This CDR3 spans 19 amino acids. DNA of the CDR3: TGTGCCAGCAGCTTACCTCCCGTTTTTTCAGGGGGCAGCACCGGGGAGCTGTTTTTT. This gives the protein CASSLPPVFSGGSTGELFF. Looking up the rest from reference TRBV7-9 and TRBJ2-2 gives the full variable domain: DTGVSQNPRHKITKRGQNVTFRCDPISEHNRLYWYRQTLGQGPEFLTYFQNEAQLEKSRLLSDRFSAERPKGSFSTLEIQRTEQGDSAMYLCASSLPPVFSGGSTGELFFGEGSRLTVL.

V and J are TRBV28 and TRBJ2-7, with 9 positions matching TRBD2. Per germline, CDR1 MDHEN and CDR2 SYDVKM. CDR3 size: 14 residues. Losses at the gene ends were 3 bases for V and 8 bases for J; bases not matched to a gene: 8. CDR3 protein: CASSFPSSGDQQYF. For the CDR3, the DNA is TGTGCCAGCAGTTTTCCCTCTAGCGGGGATCAGCAGTACTTC.

The rearrangement links TRBV4-1 to TRBJ2-7; D is unresolved. V was cut by 0 bases and J by 2 bases, with 8 bases left in between. CDR1 and CDR2 from the germline V gene are MGHRA and YSYEKL. This CDR3 is 14 amino acids long. The CDR3 DNA follows: TGCGCCAGCAGCCAAGATCAGTTTGCCTACGAGCAGTACTTC. Protein sequence: CASSQDQFAYEQYF.

The CDR3 loop is CASSRIAGPSYNEQFF. The CDR3 coding sequence is TGTGCCAGCAGTCGGATAGCGGGGCCCTCCTACAATGAGCAGTTCTTC. This chain uses TRBV28 with TRBJ2-1, with TRBD2 identical over 8 bases. CDR1 and CDR2 from the germline V gene are MDHEN and SYDVKM. CDR3 length: 16 residues. V lost 5 bases, J lost 0 bases, and 6 bases stayed unmatched.

This chain connects TRBV5-5 to TRBJ1-1; D remains ambiguous. The CDR3 is 12 amino acids. Germline CDR1 and CDR2: SGHKS and YYEKEE (reference sequence). Trimming took off 4 bases at V and 4 bases at J, with 8 bases between the two ends. CDR3 sequence: CASSRWATEAFF. The DNA for the CDR3 is TGTGCCAGCAGCCGATGGGCCACTGAAGCTTTCTTT.

The V call is TRBV28, the J call TRBJ1-5; a weak D match, TRBD1 (6 bases). Deletions cut 1 base from V and 6 bases from J, with 19 bases between. Germline CDR1 reads MDHEN; CDR2 reads SYDVKM. The CDR3 spans 17 residues. CDR3 region: CASSLLGQRGIRQPQHF. The CDR3 DNA reads TGTGCCAGCAGTTTATTGGGACAAAGGGGGATCCGTCAGCCCCAGCATTTT.

V usage is TRBV21-1 and J usage is TRBJ1-2. TRBV21-1 is a recognized pseudogene. This CDR3 is built from 16 residues. CDR3 region: CASSKDRPRGNYGYTF. CDR3 nucleotides: TGTGCCAGCAGCAAAGATCGGCCACGAGGGAACTATGGCTACACCTTC.

V is TRBV5-4 and J is TRBJ2-1; 12 bases are a match to TRBD2. CDR1 is SGHNT, CDR2 YYREEE, per germline (reference sequence). The CDR3 consists of 15 residues. The V gene end was trimmed by 1 base and the J gene end by 7 bases; junction bases not matched to a gene: 3. For the CDR3, the DNA is TGTGCCAGCAGCTTGTTCCTAGCGGGAGGGAATGAGCAGTTCTTC. Translation gives CASSLFLAGGNEQFF.

This clone appeared a single time. The V call is TRBV19, the J call TRBJ2-1, with 9 bases aligning to TRBD2. Unmatched junction bases numbered 10, after V lost 6 bases and J lost 7 bases. The CDR3 loop spans 15 amino acids. Germline values: CDR1 LNHDA, CDR2 SQIVND (reference sequence). The CDR3 DNA reads as TGTGCCAGTAGGCTAGCGGGGATTAGGGGGAATGAGCAGTTCTTC. It is translated as CASRLAGIRGNEQFF.

This clone was seen a handful of times. V and J are TRBV4-3 and TRBJ2-7; a possible D gene is TRBD2 (6 bases). Trimming removed 1 base at V and 5 bases at J, with 12 bases between. CDR1 is LGHNA and CDR2 is YSLEER in the germline V gene. The CDR3 contains 14 residues. The CDR3 here is CASSQVAGINEQYF. The CDR3 DNA reads as TGCGCCAGCAGCCAAGTCGCGGGGATCAACGAGCAGTACTTC.

The chain is built from TRBV28 and TRBJ2-1; a weak D match, TRBD2 (6 bases). This CDR3 has 14 residues. V gave up 6 bases and J gave up 6 bases, with 15 bases separating them. Germline V gene sequence: CDR1 MDHEN, CDR2 SYDVKM. Here the CDR3 reads CASRTRWRGNEQFF. CDR3 DNA: TGTGCCAGCAGGACCCGGTGGAGGGGCAATGAGCAGTTCTTC.

The chain carries TRBV2 and TRBJ2-5; D is unclear. Germline assignment: CDR1 SNHLY and CDR2 FYNNEI. CDR3 length: 12 amino acids. Trimming took off 4 bases at V and 5 bases at J, with 8 bases between the two ends. In nucleotides, the CDR3 is TGTGCCAGCAGTGCAGGCCCGGAGACCCAGTACTTC. Protein sequence: CASSAGPETQYF.

This clone was detected only once. The sample contains more than one DNA sequence encoding this CDR3. The CDR3 DNA sequence: TGTGCCAGCAGCTGGGACAGTCAAAACACTGAAGCTTTCTTT. As protein: CASSWDSQNTEAFF. The rearrangement joins TRBV5-4 to TRBJ1-1; 7 bases are a match to TRBD1. After removal of 3 bases from V and 2 bases from J, the junction contained 4 bases not matched to a gene. The CDR3 is 14 residues long. CDR1 SGHNT and CDR2 YYREEE come from the germline V gene (reference sequence).

Worth noting for this clone: This CDR3 is also generated by other DNA sequences in the sample. The V gene is TRBV18, the J gene TRBJ2-7, with D possibly being TRBD1 (6 bases). V was clipped by 0 bases and J by 2 bases, with 8 bases between them. This CDR3 region has 14 residues. The germline V gene has CDR1 KGHSH and CDR2 LQKENI. The CDR3 spells CASSPPTGTYEQYF. The CDR3 DNA follows: TGTGCCAGCTCACCACCGACAGGAACCTACGAGCAGTACTTC.

J is TRBJ1-6 and V is TRBV9, with D possibly TRBD1 on 5 matching bases. Trimming pared 3 bases from V and 5 bases from J, leaving 15 bases between. The CDR3 runs 16 residues. In germline, CDR1 is SGDLS, CDR2 YYNGEE. CDR3 sequence reads: CASSEPRTGHNSPLHF. CDR3 in DNA: TGTGCCAGCAGCGAGCCCCGCACAGGACATAATTCACCCCTCCACTTT.

This clone was counted a few times. Here the CDR3 DNA reads TGTGCCAGCAGTTTGGACAGTCAAGACTACAATGAGCAGTTCTTC. Amino acids: CASSLDSQDYNEQFF. The chain carries TRBV2 and TRBJ2-1; maybe TRBD1 (6 bases). V lost 5 bases to trimming and J lost 3 bases, with 14 bases between them. The CDR3 consists of 15 residues. Germline V gene lookup returns CDR1 SNHLY and CDR2 FYNNEI. The whole variable domain, remainder taken from reference TRBV2 and TRBJ2-1, is EPEVTQTPSHQVTQMGQEVILRCVPISNHLYFYWYRQILGQKVEFLVSFYNNEISEKSEIFDDQFSVERPDGSNFTLKIRSTKLEDSAMYFCASSLDSQDYNEQFFGPGTRLTVL.

The chain combines TRBV18 with TRBJ2-3; 7 nucleotides match TRBD2. The J segment lost 4 bases and the V segment lost 4 bases, leaving 5 bases of the junction unmatched. Germline assignment: CDR1 KGHSH and CDR2 LQKENI. The CDR3 has 14 residues. The CDR3 loop is CASSRTREADTQYF. DNA for the CDR3: TGTGCCAGCTCACGGACTAGGGAGGCAGATACGCAGTATTTT.

The chain carries TRBV7-2 and TRBJ1-4; possible D gene TRBD1, 5 bases. Trimming removed 4 bases from V and 8 bases from J, with 11 bases in between. This CDR3 is built from 13 residues. The germline V gene has CDR1 SGHTA and CDR2 FQGNSA. In DNA, the CDR3 is TGTGCCAGCAGCTCGACCCGGGGGGAAAAACTGTTTTTT. Its translation is CASSSTRGEKLFF.